The clone carrying this T cell receptor beta chain was recorded a few times. Repertoires were generated with immunoSEQ multiplex PCR, while TCRdb's copy carries only in-frame clones and drops some. The sample has 45,000 or so clones; 75% to 85% are singletons. This entry belongs to a study of blood T cell repertoires in COVID-19. The CDR3 covers 15 residues. CDR1 is SGHRS, CDR2 YFSETQ, per germline. V was clipped by 0 bases and J by 0 bases, with 9 bases between them. This chain uses TRBV5-1 with TRBJ1-1; D not resolved. The TCR sequence derives from an elderly man in a cohort sampled during active COVID-19. Sequencing was performed on peripheral blood. The CDR3 DNA is TGCGCCAGCAGCTTGGTGGTGAACTTGAACACTGAAGCTTTCTTT. It codes for CASSLVVNLNTEAFF.